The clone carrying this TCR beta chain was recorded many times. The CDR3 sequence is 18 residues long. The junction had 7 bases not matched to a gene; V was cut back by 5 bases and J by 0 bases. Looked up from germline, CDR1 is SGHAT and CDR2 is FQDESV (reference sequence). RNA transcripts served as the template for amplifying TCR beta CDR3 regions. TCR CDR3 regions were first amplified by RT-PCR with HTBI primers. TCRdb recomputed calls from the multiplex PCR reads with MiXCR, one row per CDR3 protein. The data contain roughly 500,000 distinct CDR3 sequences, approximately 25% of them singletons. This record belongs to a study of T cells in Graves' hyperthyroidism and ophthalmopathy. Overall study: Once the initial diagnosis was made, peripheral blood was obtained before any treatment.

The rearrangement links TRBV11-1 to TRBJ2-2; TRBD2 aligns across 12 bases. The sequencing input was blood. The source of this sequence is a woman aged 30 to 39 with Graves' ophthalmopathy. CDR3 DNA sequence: TGTGCCAGCAGCCCCAGACTAGCGGGGGTCGCGAACACCGGGGAGCTGTTTTTT. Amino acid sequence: CASSPRLAGVANTGELFF.